These 27 T cell receptor beta chains share one sample of origin, sequenced in a study of cytomegalovirus exposure and HLA in healthy donors. Use of 60 Vbeta and 13 Jbeta primers characterized the PCR. Repertoires were generated with immunoSEQ multiplex PCR, while TCRdb's copy carries only in-frame clones and drops some. In the table there are around 220,000 clones, more than 65% of which are singletons. Source material: PBMCs. All receptors derive from a woman in her 30s in good health and CMV-seronegative.

As to this clone: The junction and the germline gene differ at one end; a read error may be behind it. V is TRBV11-2 and J is TRBJ2-5; D possibly matches TRBD1 or TRBD2 (5 bases each). Germline V gene data show CDR1 as SGHAT and CDR2 as FQNNGV. CDR3 length equals 16 residues. The CDR3 DNA is TGTGTCAGCAGCTTAGAGGGCAGGGCGATCCAAGAGACCCAGTACTTC. This encodes CVSSLEGRAIQETQYF.

The V and J genes are TRBV6-5 and TRBJ2-5, with D maybe TRBD2 (5 bases). V was cut by 5 bases and J by 5 bases, with 15 bases left in between. CDR1 and CDR2 (germline): MNHEY, SVGAGI. The CDR3 is 14 amino acids. For the CDR3, the DNA is TGTGCCAGCAGTGAAATCGAGCTAGCTGAGACCCAGTACTTC. This codes for CASSEIELAETQYF.

The J gene is TRBJ2-4, the V gene TRBV5-1, with 11 bases that match TRBD1. After removal of 6 bases from V and 8 bases from J, the junction contained 7 bases not matched to a gene. CDR1 and CDR2 from the germline V gene are SGHRS and YFSETQ. This CDR3 is 14 amino acids long. The CDR3: CASTPGDRGYIQYF. The CDR3 DNA follows: TGCGCCAGCACTCCTGGGGACAGGGGGTACATTCAGTACTTC.

The J gene is TRBJ1-1, the V gene TRBV7-9, with TRBD1 matching 9 bases. Germline lookup yields CDR1 SEHNR and CDR2 FQNEAQ (reference sequence). CDR3 size: 15 residues. The V gene end was trimmed by 5 bases and the J gene end by 1 base; junction bases not matched to a gene: 5. This CDR3 reads CASSPWDRENTEAFF. CDR3 nucleotide sequence: TGTGCCAGCAGCCCCTGGGACAGGGAGAACACTGAAGCTTTCTTT. Based on the CDR3 plus reference TRBV7-9 and TRBJ1-1, the full variable domain is DTGVSQNPRHKITKRGQNVTFRCDPISEHNRLYWYRQTLGQGPEFLTYFQNEAQLEKSRLLSDRFSAERPKGSFSTLEIQRTEQGDSAMYLCASSPWDRENTEAFFGQGTRLTVV.

This clone was seen only once. The V and J genes are TRBV19 and TRBJ2-1, with 8 bases matching TRBD2. The CDR3 sequence is 16 residues long. The germline V gene has CDR1 LNHDA and CDR2 SQIVND (reference sequence). V lost 6 bases and J lost 0; bases outside the gene matches: 7. This CDR3 is CASSVLSGGSYNEQFF. The CDR3 nucleotides are TGTGCCAGTAGCGTTCTCAGCGGGGGCTCCTACAATGAGCAGTTCTTC.

The chain combines TRBV11-2 with TRBJ1-1, with a possible D match to TRBD1 (6 bases). The CDR3 consists of 15 residues. V was cut by 6 bases and J by 0 bases, with 14 bases left in between. Per the germline V gene, CDR1 is SGHAT and CDR2 is FQNNGV. The CDR3 DNA sequence: TGTGCCAGCAGTTTCCAAGGACAGTTGAACACTGAAGCTTTCTTT. Residues: CASSFQGQLNTEAFF.

The J gene is TRBJ2-1, the V gene TRBV9; 10 bases fit TRBD2. CDR1 is SGDLS, CDR2 YYNGEE, per germline. The CDR3 runs to 14 residues. J gave up 7 bases and V 3 bases, and 4 bases lay outside the gene matches. The chain's CDR3 is CASSAGTSVNEQFF. For the CDR3, the DNA is TGTGCCAGCAGCGCCGGGACTAGCGTTAATGAGCAGTTCTTC. The full variable domain, its missing parts supplied by reference TRBV9 and TRBJ2-1, is DSGVTQTPKHLITATGQRVTLRCSPRSGDLSVYWYQQSLDQGLQFLIQYYNGEERAKGNILERFSAQQFPDLHSELNLSSLELGDSALYFCASSAGTSVNEQFFGPGTRLTVL.

The V gene is TRBV7-9, the J gene TRBJ2-7, with a tentative D call TRBD1 (6 bases). CDR3 length: 13 amino acids. Trimming removed 5 bases from V and 4 bases from J, with 12 bases in between. Germline V gene data show CDR1 as SEHNR and CDR2 as FQNEAQ (reference sequence). Here the CDR3 DNA reads TGTGCCAGCAGCCCGTTGACAGGATACGAGCAGTACTTC. It translates to CASSPLTGYEQYF.

The J gene is TRBJ2-2, the V gene TRBV5-1, with a tentative D call TRBD1 (6 bases). The V gene's germline CDR1 is SGHRS and CDR2 YFSETQ. This CDR3 comprises 15 residues. V was trimmed by 2 bases and J by 4 bases, leaving 12 bases between them. CDR3 sequence reads: CASSLGQQRTGELFF. CDR3 bases: TGCGCCAGCAGCTTAGGACAGCAACGCACCGGGGAGCTGTTTTTT.

The gene calls are TRBV5-6 and TRBJ2-5; D is unclear. Trimming took 1 base from V and 5 from J, leaving 9 bases between them. Germline lookup yields CDR1 SGHDT and CDR2 YYEEEE. The CDR3 is 13 residues long. The CDR3 here is CASSLSSWETQYF. CDR3 nucleotide sequence: TGTGCCAGCAGCTTGAGTAGCTGGGAGACCCAGTACTTC.

This clone appeared once. The CDR3 region is CASNYRSPLSNQPQHF. CDR3 bases: TGTGCCAGCAACTACAGGTCCCCCCTGAGCAATCAGCCCCAGCATTTT. This rearrangement joins TRBV28 to TRBJ1-5; D perhaps matches TRBD1 (5 bases). CDR3 size: 16 residues. V lost 7 bases to trimming and J lost 1 base, with 17 bases between them. CDR1 MDHEN and CDR2 SYDVKM come from the germline V gene.

This chain uses TRBV30 with TRBJ2-7; 9 positions agree with TRBD1. J was trimmed by 1 base and V by 3 bases; bases with no gene match: 7. Looked up from germline, CDR1 is GTSNPN and CDR2 is SVGIG (reference sequence). The CDR3 contains 15 residues. The CDR3 is CAWSPGQGVSYEQYF. CDR3 DNA sequence: TGTGCCTGGAGCCCGGGACAGGGAGTATCCTACGAGCAGTACTTC. Supplemented by reference TRBV30 and TRBJ2-7, the full variable domain reads SQTIHQWPATLVQPVGSPLSLECTVEGTSNPNLYWYRQAAGRGLQLLFYSVGIGQISSEVPQNLSASRPQDRQFILSSKKLLLSDSGFYLCAWSPGQGVSYEQYFGPGTRLTVT.

This clone has just a few counts. This sequence joins TRBV5-4 and TRBJ2-7; 7 bases align to TRBD1. This CDR3 region has 14 residues. The germline V gene encodes CDR1 SGHNT and CDR2 YYREEE (reference sequence). Trimming removed 10 bases from V and 1 base from J; junction bases left unmatched: 11. CDR3 in amino acids: CAARDSFNSYEQYF. The CDR3 DNA sequence: TGTGCCGCCAGGGACAGCTTTAATTCCTACGAGCAGTACTTC.

The J gene is TRBJ1-5, the V gene TRBV4-2, with D uncertain. V dropped 3 bases and J dropped 4 bases, with 7 bases sitting between them. The germline CDR1 and CDR2 sequences are LGHNA and YNFKEQ. The CDR3 consists of 13 residues. DNA of the CDR3: TGTGCCAGCAGCCAGGCCATTAATCAGCCCCAGCATTTT. Translation: CASSQAINQPQHF.

The V and J genes are TRBV5-5 and TRBJ2-5, with 7 bases identical to TRBD2. The CDR3 totals 16 residues. CDR1 is SGHKS and CDR2 is YYEKEE in the germline V gene (reference sequence). J lost 0 bases, V lost 0 bases, and 5 bases had no gene match. CDR3 in DNA: TGTGCCAGCAGCTTGGATGCTAGCGGATACCAAGAGACCCAGTACTTC. Protein product: CASSLDASGYQETQYF.

This clone was recorded a few times. The chain combines TRBV9 with TRBJ1-2; tentatively, D is TRBD1 (5 bases). Germline V gene data show CDR1 as SGDLS and CDR2 as YYNGEE. This CDR3 region has 15 residues. V lost 3 bases to trimming and J lost 6 bases, with 18 bases between them. The CDR3 reads CASSAQWGAGNGYTF. The CDR3 nucleotides are TGTGCCAGCAGCGCCCAATGGGGCGCTGGAAATGGCTACACCTTC.

V usage is TRBV9 and J usage is TRBJ2-3; a possible D gene is TRBD2 (6 bases). The germline V gene encodes CDR1 SGDLS and CDR2 YYNGEE. The CDR3 is 16 residues long. V lost 2 bases and J lost 4, with 17 bases in between. The CDR3 region is CASSVVGLRDPDTQYF. The CDR3 nucleotides read TGTGCCAGCAGCGTGGTAGGTTTGCGGGATCCAGATACGCAGTATTTT.

The V and J genes are TRBV6-6 and TRBJ1-6, with D unresolved. V gave up 5 bases and J gave up 9 bases, with 5 bases separating them. This CDR3 has 11 residues. Per the germline V gene, CDR1 is MNHNY and CDR2 is SVGAGI (reference sequence). This CDR3 reads CASSEGSPLHF. The CDR3 region has the DNA TGTGCCAGCAGTGAGGGTTCACCCCTCCACTTT.

The rearrangement links TRBV5-1 to TRBJ2-2; D uncertain. The CDR3 is made up of 16 amino acids. V was clipped by 0 bases and J by 0 bases, with 9 bases between them. The germline V gene has CDR1 SGHRS and CDR2 YFSETQ. In nucleotides, the CDR3 is TGCGCCAGCAGCTTGGACTTCAATTCGAACACCGGGGAGCTGTTTTTT. Its protein product is CASSLDFNSNTGELFF.

The chain recombines TRBV7-9 with TRBJ2-5; the match to TRBD2 covers 15 bases. Germline loops: CDR1 SEHNR, CDR2 FQNEAQ (reference sequence). V was pared by 5 bases and J by 4 bases, with 5 bases of the junction left unmatched. This CDR3 contains 16 residues. The CDR3 protein is CASSPRGLAGGETQYF. The CDR3 nucleotides are TGTGCCAGCAGCCCCCGGGGACTAGCGGGAGGAGAGACCCAGTACTTC.

The chain recombines TRBV15 with TRBJ2-1; possibly TRBD1 for D (6 bases). The length of the CDR3 is 16 residues. Trimming took off 5 bases at V and 3 bases at J, with 17 bases between the two ends. Germline CDR1 LNHNV, CDR2 YYDKDF (reference sequence). CDR3 nucleotide sequence: TGTGCCACCAGCGGAACCGGACAGAAGGGCTACAATGAGCAGTTCTTC. Translation: CATSGTGQKGYNEQFF.

J is TRBJ2-5 and V is TRBV5-1, with D possibly matching TRBD2 (6 bases). CDR1 and CDR2 (germline): SGHRS, YFSETQ. The CDR3 runs to 14 residues. The ends were cut back, 4 bases at V and 4 bases at J, with 14 bases in the middle. CDR3 sequence reads: CASSPRAGGETQYF. CDR3 nucleotides: TGCGCCAGCAGCCCCCGTGCCGGGGGAGAGACCCAGTACTTC.

The CDR3 spells CASSFTGGLSYGYTF. CDR3 coding DNA: TGTGCCAGCAGTTTTACAGGGGGCCTTAGCTATGGCTACACCTTC. This chain joins TRBV28 and TRBJ1-2; 9 nucleotides line up with TRBD1. The CDR3 covers 15 residues. Trimming at V came to 3 bases and at J to 4 bases, leaving 6 bases not matched to a gene. The germline V gene encodes CDR1 MDHEN and CDR2 SYDVKM.

Only a few counts were recorded for this clone. J is TRBJ1-1 and V is TRBV6-5; perhaps TRBD1 as D (5 bases). Germline-derived CDR1 and CDR2 are MNHEY and SVGAGI. Trimming took off 2 bases at V and 4 bases at J, with 14 bases between the two ends. The CDR3 runs 15 residues. The CDR3 DNA reads TGTGCCAGCAGTTACGGGGACGTAGCGGCCACTGAAGCTTTCTTT. Translated, it gives CASSYGDVAATEAFF.

This clone showed up just a few times. This sequence joins TRBV7-2 and TRBJ2-2, with TRBD1 identical over 7 bases. After removal of 5 bases from V and 9 bases from J, the junction contained 3 bases not matched to a gene. There are 12 residues in the CDR3. Germline V gene data show CDR1 as SGHTA and CDR2 as FQGNSA. The CDR3: CASSPGGRELFF. CDR3 sequence (DNA): TGTGCCAGCAGCCCAGGGGGAAGGGAGCTGTTTTTT. Supplemented by reference TRBV7-2 and TRBJ2-2, the full variable domain reads GAGVSQSPSNKVTEKGKDVELRCDPISGHTALYWYRQSLGQGLEFLIYFQGNSAPDKSGLPSDRFSAERTGGSVSTLTIQRTQQEDSAVYLCASSPGGRELFFGEGSRLTVL.

This sequence joins TRBV15 and TRBJ1-2, with TRBD1 identical over 8 bases. The CDR3 has 13 amino acids. The V gene's germline CDR1 is LNHNV and CDR2 YYDKDF (reference sequence). V gave up 8 bases and J gave up 2 bases; unmatched junction bases: 4. The chain's CDR3 is CATFNRGNYGYTF. CDR3 sequence (DNA): TGTGCCACCTTCAACAGGGGGAACTATGGCTACACCTTC.

This clone appeared a few times. The V and J genes are TRBV30 and TRBJ1-4, with 9 bases aligning to TRBD1. Unmatched junction bases numbered 19, after V lost 3 bases and J lost 8 bases. There are 18 residues in the CDR3. Per the germline V gene, CDR1 is GTSNPN and CDR2 is SVGIG (reference sequence). DNA for the CDR3: TGTGCCTGGAGCCGGGACAGGGAAGGACGAAGGATTGGCGAAAAACTGTTTTTT. Protein: CAWSRDREGRRIGEKLFF.